A single sample is the source of the 21 T cell receptor beta chains below, sequenced in a study of blood T cell repertoires in COVID-19. Assay: immunoSEQ multiplex PCR; the TCRdb copy retains only in-frame clones and omits some. The sample lists hundreds of thousands of clones, approximately 92% occurring once. Sample: PBMCs or T cells enriched from blood (not recorded which). These TCRs come from a man aged 25-45 years who had recovered from COVID-19.

This chain links TRBV18 with TRBJ1-5, with a possible D match to TRBD1 (5 bases). Germline values: CDR1 KGHSH, CDR2 LQKENI. Trimming took 4 bases from V and 1 from J, leaving 11 bases between them. This CDR3 spans 15 amino acids. This CDR3 is CASSLQQGSNQPQHF. CDR3 sequence (DNA): TGTGCCAGCTCACTTCAGCAGGGAAGCAATCAGCCCCAGCATTTT.

The chain links TRBV27 to TRBJ2-3; TRBD1 matches at 11 bases. Germline loops: CDR1 MNHEY, CDR2 SMNVEV (reference sequence). Trimming took 5 bases from V and 3 from J; bases not matched to a gene: 4. The length of the CDR3 is 15 residues. CDR3 sequence: CASSIGTGGTDTQYF. The CDR3 coding sequence is TGTGCCAGCAGTATCGGGACAGGGGGGACAGATACGCAGTATTTT.

The rearrangement uses TRBV10-3 and TRBJ1-5, with 7 bases lining up with TRBD1. Trimming cost V 11 bases and J 1 base; bases outside gene matches: 5. The CDR3 covers 13 residues. CDR1 is ENHRY and CDR2 is SYGVKD in the germline V gene. Written as DNA, the CDR3 is TGTGCCGCAGGACAGGCCAGCAATCAGCCCCAGCATTTT. Protein sequence: CAAGQASNQPQHF.

V and J are TRBV29-1 and TRBJ2-5; 9 bases match TRBD1. This CDR3 has 13 residues. Germline CDR1 is SQVTM and CDR2 is ANQGSEA. The V segment lost 6 bases and the J segment 1 base; nucleotides outside the gene matches: 3. The CDR3 reads CSVWDRVQETQYF. Here the CDR3 DNA reads TGCAGCGTCTGGGACAGGGTCCAAGAGACCCAGTACTTC.

This chain connects TRBV3-1 (or the pseudogene TRBV3-2) to TRBJ1-2; D not certain. Trimming took off 4 bases at V and 4 bases at J, with 7 bases between the two ends. This CDR3 comprises 12 residues. The germline V gene encodes CDR1 LGHDT and CDR2 YNNKEL (reference sequence). The CDR3 DNA sequence: TGTGCCAGCAGCCTAGAGAGCTATGGCTACACCTTC. It encodes CASSLESYGYTF.

The chain links TRBV10-3 to TRBJ1-1; D perhaps matches TRBD1 (5 bases). CDR1 ENHRY and CDR2 SYGVKD come from the germline V gene. V lost 2 bases and J lost 5, with 12 bases in between. The CDR3 has 14 residues. The CDR3 region is CAISEDKGLTEAFF. The CDR3 DNA follows: TGTGCCATCAGTGAGGACAAGGGGTTGACTGAAGCTTTCTTT.

The chain employs TRBV11-3 and TRBJ1-1; D is ambiguous. The CDR3 contains 12 residues. In germline, CDR1 is SGHNT, CDR2 YENEEA. Trimming took off 0 bases at V and 11 bases at J, with 10 bases between the two ends. CDR3 sequence (DNA): TGTGCCAGCAGCTTAGACGGCCAGGCGGCTTTCTTT. This sequence encodes CASSLDGQAAFF.

The chain uses TRBV5-1 and TRBJ2-4; 7 bases are shared with TRBD2. This CDR3 has 17 amino acids. The germline gives CDR1 SGHRS, CDR2 YFSETQ. Trimming took 4 bases from V and 3 from J; bases not matched to a gene: 13. CDR3 sequence (DNA): TGCGCCAGCAGCACCGGACTAGTGGGTTCGGGCAAAAACATTCAGTACTTC. It translates to CASSTGLVGSGKNIQYF.

The rearrangement uses TRBV19 and TRBJ2-1; TRBD2 might be the D (6 bases). The V and J ends lost 4 bases and 8 bases respectively, with 12 bases between them. The V gene's germline CDR1 is LNHDA and CDR2 SQIVND (reference sequence). The CDR3 consists of 13 residues. The CDR3 region is CASSTDSGDEQFF. The CDR3 region has the DNA TGTGCCAGTAGTACGGACTCGGGGGATGAGCAGTTCTTC.

The chain links TRBV6-5 to TRBJ1-6; 12 positions match TRBD1. The CDR3 loop spans 16 amino acids. With V trimmed by 4 bases and J by 4 bases, 2 bases remained unmatched. Germline CDR1 is MNHEY and CDR2 is SVGAGI. The CDR3 loop is CASSWGQGAYNSPLHF. DNA of the CDR3: TGTGCCAGCAGTTGGGGACAGGGGGCGTATAATTCACCCCTCCACTTT.

This chain connects TRBV18 to TRBJ2-7; 7 bases map to TRBD1. V lost 2 bases, J lost 9 bases, and 10 bases stayed unmatched. Germline assignment: CDR1 KGHSH and CDR2 LQKENI. CDR3 length equals 14 residues. In DNA, the CDR3 is TGTGCCAGCTCACCATCCGACAGGGAGACGGGGCAGTACTTC. Its translation: CASSPSDRETGQYF.

In its sample, this clone was seen once. This chain connects TRBV11-2 to TRBJ1-1; D not resolved. Germline V gene lookup returns CDR1 SGHAT and CDR2 FQNNGV. V lost 5 bases to trimming and J lost 1 base, with 17 bases between them. The CDR3 spans 16 residues. The CDR3 spells CASSPNTKLKNTEAFF. CDR3 bases: TGTGCCAGCAGCCCTAATACCAAACTTAAGAACACTGAAGCTTTCTTT. Looking up the rest from reference TRBV11-2 and TRBJ1-1 gives the full variable domain: EAGVAQSPRYKIIEKRQSVAFWCNPISGHATLYWYQQILGQGPKLLIQFQNNGVVDDSQLPKDRFSAERLKGVDSTLKIQPAKLEDSAVYLCASSPNTKLKNTEAFFGQGTRLTVV.

This clone came up a few times. The chain joins TRBV3-1 (or the pseudogene TRBV3-2) to TRBJ2-7, with a tentative D call TRBD2 (6 bases). There are 16 residues in the CDR3. Germline CDR1 LGHDT, CDR2 YNNKEL (reference sequence). Trimming took 2 bases from V and 3 from J, leaving 17 bases between them. CDR3 nucleotide sequence: TGTGCCAGCAGCCAATACGGTCGGGGGTGGAACTACGAGCAGTACTTC. Translating gives CASSQYGRGWNYEQYF.

V and J are TRBV29-1 and TRBJ1-1; possible D gene TRBD1, 5 bases. V was trimmed by 6 bases and J by 2 bases, leaving 13 bases between them. CDR1 is SQVTM, CDR2 ANQGSEA, per germline. CDR3 length: 13 residues. CDR3 bases: TGCAGCGTGAAAACAGGACGTAACACTGAAGCTTTCTTT. The encoded protein is CSVKTGRNTEAFF. The full variable domain, its missing parts supplied by reference TRBV29-1 and TRBJ1-1, is SAVISQKPSRDICQRGTSLTIQCQVDSQVTMMFWYRQQPGQSLTLIATANQGSEATYESGFVIDKFPISRPNLTFSTLTVSNMSPEDSSIYLCSVKTGRNTEAFFGQGTRLTVV.

The J gene is TRBJ1-6, the V gene TRBV7-9; 8 bases fit TRBD1. Germline lookup yields CDR1 SEHNR and CDR2 FQNEAQ (reference sequence). The CDR3 runs to 18 residues. The V gene end was trimmed by 0 bases and the J gene end by 9 bases; junction bases not matched to a gene: 13. CDR3 nucleotide sequence: TGTGCCAGCAGCTTAGCCCGTCCGACAGGGGTAGGGGGTTCACCCCTCCACTTT. Its translation is CASSLARPTGVGGSPLHF.

The chain uses TRBV2 and TRBJ2-3, with D tentatively TRBD1 (6 bases). CDR1 is SNHLY and CDR2 is FYNNEI in the germline V gene. V was shortened by 10 bases and J by 6 bases, with 26 bases between the two germline ends. The CDR3 has 16 amino acids. The CDR3 sequence: CAITLPLGAPRDTQYF. CDR3 coding DNA: TGTGCCATCACACTCCCCCTGGGGGCCCCAAGGGATACGCAGTATTTT.

The gene calls are TRBV5-4 and TRBJ2-2, with TRBD2 matching over 11 bases. V lost 7 bases and J lost 6; bases outside the gene matches: 8. The CDR3 totals 15 residues. CDR1 SGHNT and CDR2 YYREEE come from the germline V gene (reference sequence). CDR3 sequence reads: CASRITSGSAGELFF. The CDR3 nucleotides are TGTGCCAGCCGGATCACTAGCGGGAGCGCCGGGGAGCTGTTTTTT.

The gene calls are TRBV28 and TRBJ1-5, with 7 nucleotides matching TRBD1. Germline CDR1 is MDHEN and CDR2 is SYDVKM. This CDR3 spans 15 amino acids. The junction had 6 bases not matched to a gene; V was cut back by 5 bases and J by 2 bases. CDR3 region: CASSLGGSGNQPQHF. The CDR3 nucleotides are TGTGCCAGCAGTCTAGGGGGCTCGGGCAATCAGCCCCAGCATTTT.

The rearrangement joins TRBV7-6 to TRBJ2-7; 9 bases are shared with TRBD2. Germline-derived CDR1 and CDR2 are SGHVS and FNYEAQ. The V gene end was trimmed by 0 bases and the J gene end by 3 bases; junction bases not matched to a gene: 6. This CDR3 is 16 amino acids long. The DNA of the CDR3 is TGTGCCAGCAGCTTAGCCCCCGGACTAGCGATCTACGAGCAGTACTTC. It specifies CASSLAPGLAIYEQYF.

The chain carries TRBV18 and TRBJ2-1; D is possibly TRBD2 (6 bases). The CDR3 spans 15 residues. The ends were cut back, 3 bases at V and 8 bases at J, with 17 bases in the middle. Germline V gene data show CDR1 as KGHSH and CDR2 as LQKENI. The CDR3 nucleotides read TGTGCCAGCTCACCGTGGACTACCCCTCGGGATGAGCAGTTCTTC. This gives the protein CASSPWTTPRDEQFF.

The gene calls are TRBV18 and TRBJ1-4; D ambiguous. The V end was cut by 3 bases, the J end by 11 bases, with 19 bases between. This CDR3 comprises 15 residues. In germline, CDR1 is KGHSH, CDR2 LQKENI. CDR3 DNA: TGTGCCAGCTCACCCGATACCGTGGTGGCGGGGAAACTGTTTTTT. It is translated as CASSPDTVVAGKLFF. The variable domain in full, with the rest retrieved from reference TRBV18 and TRBJ1-4, is NAGVMQNPRHLVRRRGQEARLRCSPMKGHSHVYWYRQLPEEGLKFMVYLQKENIIDESGMPKERFSAEFPKEGPSILRIQQVVRGDSAAYFCASSPDTVVAGKLFFGSGTQLSVL.